Listed here are 9 T cell receptor beta chains from one sample, sequenced in a study of regulatory T cells in long-lasting Graves disease. Assembly of TCR beta libraries relied on iRepertoire HTBI primers together with Arm-PCR of CDR3 regions. TCRdb passed the multiplex PCR reads through MiXCR, listing each CDR3 protein once. The sample carries roughly 420,000 distinct CDR3 sequences, around 17% recorded once. The time point: newly diagnosed GD, antithyroid drugs for less than 3 months. From RNA extracted from PBMCs, the TCR library was made. These data are also associated with another study on T cells in Graves' hyperthyroidism and ophthalmopathy.

The sample in question was peripheral blood mononuclear cells (PBMCs), obtained at new diagnosis, from a patient treated with antithyroid drugs. These receptors were taken from a woman between 18 and 29 years old with Graves disease.

This clonotype occurred a few times. A junction boundary mismatches the germline segment, possibly from a read error. The chain employs TRBV19 and TRBJ2-3; D might be TRBD1 (5 bases). The germline V gene has CDR1 LNHDA and CDR2 SQIVND (reference sequence). The CDR3 consists of 12 residues. DNA for the CDR3: TGTGCCAGTGGTATGGGGCCAGATACGCAGTATTTT. Its protein product is CASGMGPDTQYF.

The CDR3: CASSPQLAGVLLAEQFF. The CDR3 nucleotides read TGCGCCAGCAGCCCACAACTAGCGGGAGTCCTATTAGCTGAGCAGTTCTTC. The rearrangement joins TRBV5-1 to TRBJ2-1; TRBD2 agrees at 11 bases. V shed 4 bases and J 9 bases; nucleotides not matched to a gene: 15. Germline lookup yields CDR1 SGHRS and CDR2 YFSETQ. The CDR3 has 17 amino acids.

This clonotype was observed a handful of times. One junction end disagrees with the germline gene, perhaps due to a read error. The chain carries TRBV6-6 and TRBJ1-2; no reliable D call. This CDR3 is built from 15 residues. CDR1 and CDR2 (germline): MNHNY, SVGAGI (reference sequence). The CDR3 here is CASSYSDPANYGCTF. The DNA of the CDR3 is TGTGCCAGCAGTTACTCGGACCCCGCTAACTATGGCTGCACCTTC.

This clonotype was recorded at least ten times. V and J are TRBV3-1 and TRBJ2-7; D may be TRBD2 (6 bases). Germline values: CDR1 LGHDT, CDR2 YNNKEL (reference sequence). The CDR3 is 14 amino acids. V was trimmed by 5 bases and J by 6 bases, leaving 17 bases between them. The CDR3 nucleotides read TGTGCCAGCAGCGCGCGGGAAGGGTGGGTCGAGCAGTACTTC. Translated: CASSAREGWVEQYF.

In its sample, this clonotype was seen many times. The rearrangement uses TRBV29-1 and TRBJ2-5, with a weak D call TRBD1 (6 bases). Germline CDR1 is SQVTM and CDR2 is ANQGSEA. V was pared by 8 bases and J by 4 bases, with 14 bases between. This CDR3 has 12 amino acids. In nucleotides, the CDR3 is TGCAGCTTCTCACAGGGTGGAGAGACCCAGTACTTC. Encoded protein: CSFSQGGETQYF.

This clonotype was observed many times. The V gene is TRBV7-9, the J gene TRBJ2-1, with D maybe TRBD1 (5 bases). Trimming left V 0 bases short and J 8 bases short, with 14 bases between. The CDR3 length is 15 residues. From germline, CDR1 is SEHNR and CDR2 FQNEAQ (reference sequence). CDR3 DNA: TGTGCCAGCAGCTTAGCTAACAGGCCGGTTCATGAGCAGTTCTTC. The encoded protein is CASSLANRPVHEQFF.

This clonotype has only a few counts. J is TRBJ2-7 and V is TRBV5-4; no reliable D call. V dropped 4 bases and J dropped 5 bases, with 16 bases sitting between them. CDR3 length: 14 residues. Germline-derived CDR1 and CDR2 are SGHNT and YYREEE (reference sequence). The DNA of the CDR3 is TGTGCCAGCAGCGAACGTTCCGGACCAAACGAGCAGTACTTC. It translates to CASSERSGPNEQYF.

This clonotype showed up many times. This chain links TRBV12-3 or TRBV12-4 with TRBJ2-7; D may be TRBD2 (5 bases). CDR3 length: 14 amino acids. The V end lost 6 bases, the J end lost 1 base, and 13 bases lay between the germline ends. The CDR3, as DNA: TGTGCCAGCAGCGAGGGCCGAGCGTCCTACGAGCAGTACTTC. Protein product: CASSEGRASYEQYF.

This chain joins TRBV10-3 and TRBJ1-2; the match to TRBD1 covers 9 bases. V gave up 6 bases and J gave up 2 bases; unmatched junction bases: 13. Germline CDR1 and CDR2: ENHRY and SYGVKD. The CDR3 runs to 17 residues. CDR3 residues: CAISPSRDRDRNYGYTF. CDR3 sequence (DNA): TGTGCCATCAGCCCGTCCCGGGACAGGGACCGAAACTATGGCTACACCTTC.